This TCR beta chain came from a study of OX40 agonist ivuxolimab in advanced cancers. TCRdb keeps only in-frame clones here, not all; method: immunoSEQ multiplex PCR. Of some 77,000 clones detected, approximately 92% appear once; the ten largest clones hold about 8%. Germline V CDR1 and CDR2: SNHLY, FYNNEI. The CDR3 is 14 amino acids. V lost 7 bases, J lost 5 bases, and 3 bases stayed unmatched. A history of autoimmune disease or systemic immunosuppression excluded patients. The chain links TRBV2 to TRBJ2-1; TRBD2 matches 12 bases. The TCR comes from an adult with an advanced solid tumor such as melanoma, head and neck, liver or kidney cancer. The sample here was CD4+ or CD8+ T cells sorted from blood, taken in a trial of the OX40 agonist ivuxolimab. In nucleotides, the CDR3 is TGTGCCAGCATGACTAGCGGGGGCCACAATGAGCAGTTCTTC. Its translation is CASMTSGGHNEQFF.